The 18 T cell receptor beta chains below all came from one sample that was sequenced in a study of T cells after posttransplantation cyclophosphamide. Sequencing used immunoSEQ multiplex PCR; TCRdb keeps in-frame clones, though not all of them. The table has more than 9,000 clones, 86% seen once. A marrow graft followed busulfan-fludarabine conditioning, with cyclophosphamide on days +3 and +4. Sample: CD4+ T cells sorted from PBMCs, taken after allogeneic stem cell transplant with posttransplant cyclophosphamide. These receptor sequences come from a young adult male patient who received an allogeneic stem cell transplant from a related donor, was CMV-positive, and had acute GVHD only. The T cells may partly be graft donor cells.

V usage is TRBV7-8 and J usage is TRBJ2-1; TRBD2 matches at 11 bases. J gave up 3 bases and V 5 bases, and 12 bases lay outside the gene matches. From germline, CDR1 is SGHVS and CDR2 FQNEAQ. The CDR3 covers 18 residues. The CDR3 coding sequence is TGTGCCAGCAGCCCGACTAGCGGGACGCTACAGATCTACAATGAGCAGTTCTTC. This codes for CASSPTSGTLQIYNEQFF.

The chain carries TRBV5-1 and TRBJ2-3; D is possibly TRBD1 (5 bases). This CDR3 has 15 amino acids. Germline CDR1 and CDR2: SGHRS and YFSETQ. The ends were cut back, 3 bases at V and 10 bases at J, with 21 bases in the middle. Here the CDR3 DNA reads TGCGCCAGCAGCTCCCGTGGTGGGGCGGACCTTGCGCAGTATTTT. Its translation is CASSSRGGADLAQYF.

This rearrangement joins TRBV5-1 to TRBJ1-1, with D possibly TRBD1 on 5 matching bases. The CDR3 has 12 residues. Germline V CDR1 and CDR2: SGHRS, YFSETQ. Trimming stripped 9 bases from V and 4 bases from J, with 13 bases between. The CDR3, as DNA: TGCGCCACCCCCCCCGGGGGCACTGAAGCTTTCTTT. Translated: CATPPGGTEAFF.

Remarks on this clone: The same CDR3 also results from other DNA sequences found in this sample. In DNA, the CDR3 is TGTGCCAGTAGTATTGGGGACAGGGTTTCCCCCCTCCACTTT. This encodes CASSIGDRVSPLHF. The V gene is TRBV19, the J gene TRBJ1-6; 9 nucleotides match TRBD1. After removal of 3 bases from V and 13 bases from J, the junction contained 7 bases not matched to a gene. CDR1 is LNHDA and CDR2 is SQIVND in the germline V gene (reference sequence). The CDR3 has 14 amino acids.

The table lists this clone with a count of one. The chain carries TRBV4-1 and TRBJ2-5; 7 nucleotides line up with TRBD1. This CDR3 contains 16 residues. The V and J ends lost 4 bases and 1 base, in that order; junction bases with no gene match: 9. CDR1 is MGHRA and CDR2 is YSYEKL in the germline V gene. CDR3: CASSRRQGAFQETQYF. CDR3 bases: TGCGCCAGCAGCCGACGACAGGGTGCCTTCCAAGAGACCCAGTACTTC.

The chain has TRBV19 and TRBJ2-2; the D gene is possibly TRBD2 (6 bases). This CDR3 is 15 amino acids long. Germline V CDR1 and CDR2: LNHDA, SQIVND (reference sequence). V was shortened by 1 base and J by 4 bases, with 10 bases between the two germline ends. This chain's CDR3 is CASSIGGIGTGELFF. The CDR3 nucleotides are TGTGCCAGTAGTATAGGCGGGATCGGCACCGGGGAGCTGTTTTTT.

The chain employs TRBV7-2 and TRBJ2-1; tentatively, D is TRBD2 (5 bases). Per germline, CDR1 SGHTA and CDR2 FQGNSA. CDR3 length: 14 amino acids. The V and J ends lost 1 base and 5 bases respectively, with 9 bases between them. The CDR3 DNA is TGTGCCAGCAGCTTAGTCGGACTCAACAATGAGCAGTTCTTC. Its protein is CASSLVGLNNEQFF.

This rearrangement joins TRBV4-2 to TRBJ2-1; TRBD2 might be the D (5 bases). The CDR3 contains 13 residues. V lost 5 bases and J 8 bases, leaving 13 bases between the germline ends. Germline lookup yields CDR1 LGHNA and CDR2 YNFKEQ. CDR3 residues: CASSGYSEDEQFF. The CDR3 region has the DNA TGTGCCAGCAGCGGCTATTCGGAGGATGAGCAGTTCTTC.

V is TRBV5-1 and J is TRBJ1-6, with D possibly TRBD1 on 6 matching bases. V was trimmed by 4 bases and J by 7 bases, leaving 12 bases between them. The germline V gene has CDR1 SGHRS and CDR2 YFSETQ. There are 14 residues in the CDR3. The CDR3 coding sequence is TGCGCCAGCAGCCAAAGGACAGCCAATTCACCCCTCCACTTT. Encoded protein: CASSQRTANSPLHF.

This clone was recorded once. As DNA, the CDR3 is TGTGCCAGCAGTGGACAGTATAGCAATCAGCCCCAGCATTTT. It is translated as CASSGQYSNQPQHF. The rearrangement uses TRBV6-6 and TRBJ1-5; maybe TRBD1 (6 bases). V was shortened by 5 bases and J by 0 bases, with 8 bases between the two germline ends. Germline V CDR1 and CDR2: MNHNY, SVGAGI (reference sequence). The CDR3 has 14 amino acids.

This chain uses TRBV6-1 with TRBJ2-2; possibly TRBD1 for D (6 bases). Trimming shortened V by 5 bases and J by 5 bases, and 12 bases separated the two germline ends. The CDR3 is made up of 14 amino acids. Looked up from germline, CDR1 is MNHNS and CDR2 is SASEGT. CDR3 amino acids: CASSKTGQTGELFF. DNA for the CDR3: TGTGCCAGCAGTAAAACAGGGCAAACCGGGGAGCTGTTTTTT.

This chain uses TRBV9 with TRBJ1-1, with D possibly being TRBD1 (5 bases). Trimming removed 0 bases from V and 11 bases from J, with 14 bases in between. This CDR3 spans 13 amino acids. CDR1 is SGDLS, CDR2 YYNGEE, per germline. The CDR3 nucleotides read TGTGCCAGCAGCGTAGAGGTGGCAGGGTGGGCTTTCTTT. It is translated as CASSVEVAGWAFF.

The chain joins TRBV30 to TRBJ2-3, with a possible D match to TRBD1 (6 bases). V was pared by 0 bases and J by 5 bases, with 12 bases between. Germline lookup yields CDR1 GTSNPN and CDR2 SVGIG (reference sequence). The CDR3 sequence is 14 residues long. CDR3 nucleotides: TGTGCCTGGAGTGTAGCCAACAGGGTAGATACGCAGTATTTT. It translates to CAWSVANRVDTQYF.

The chain couples TRBV6-5 to TRBJ1-5; the match to TRBD1 covers 9 bases. Trimming cost V 5 bases and J 7 bases; bases outside gene matches: 9. The CDR3 runs 15 residues. Germline V gene sequence: CDR1 MNHEY, CDR2 SVGAGI. The chain's CDR3 is CASSTKQGARQPQHF. The DNA of the CDR3 is TGTGCCAGCAGTACAAAACAGGGGGCGCGGCAGCCCCAGCATTTT.

This clone showed up just once. This sequence joins TRBV7-9 and TRBJ2-2; D is undetermined. The V end was cut by 1 base, the J end by 5 bases, with 14 bases between. Germline CDR1 is SEHNR and CDR2 is FQNEAQ (reference sequence). This CDR3 has 16 amino acids. The CDR3 sequence: CASSLEARIVTGELFF. DNA for the CDR3: TGTGCCAGCAGCTTAGAGGCGAGGATCGTGACCGGGGAGCTGTTTTTT.

Only a few counts were recorded for this clone. This rearrangement joins TRBV11-2 to TRBJ2-7; 12 nucleotides match TRBD2. Germline V gene data show CDR1 as SGHAT and CDR2 as FQNNGV. V lost 1 base and J lost 4; bases outside the gene matches: 5. This CDR3 is 16 amino acids long. The CDR3 DNA is TGTGCCAGCAGCTTAGTCGCTAGCGGGGGGGCTTACGAGCAGTACTTC. Its translation is CASSLVASGGAYEQYF. Full variable domain (outside the CDR3, taken from reference TRBV11-2 and TRBJ2-7): EAGVAQSPRYKIIEKRQSVAFWCNPISGHATLYWYQQILGQGPKLLIQFQNNGVVDDSQLPKDRFSAERLKGVDSTLKIQPAKLEDSAVYLCASSLVASGGAYEQYFGPGTRLTVT.

J is TRBJ1-1 and V is TRBV5-4, with 7 nucleotides matching TRBD1. From germline, CDR1 is SGHNT and CDR2 YYREEE (reference sequence). This CDR3 has 14 amino acids. V gave up 4 bases and J gave up 4 bases; unmatched junction bases: 7. CDR3 sequence: CASSKTGPTTEAFF. CDR3 nucleotides: TGTGCCAGCAGCAAGACAGGGCCGACCACTGAAGCTTTCTTT.

The V call is TRBV7-2, the J call TRBJ2-3; 7 bases fit TRBD2. The ends lost 2 bases at V and 13 bases at J; junction bases unmatched: 9. This CDR3 has 13 amino acids. CDR1 is SGHTA and CDR2 is FQGNSA in the germline V gene. The CDR3 sequence is CASSLQKAGTKYF. The CDR3 DNA is TGTGCCAGCAGCTTACAGAAGGCCGGGACTAAGTATTTT.